This T cell receptor beta chain was found in a study of blood T cell repertoires in COVID-19. Germline V gene data show CDR1 as LGHNA and CDR2 as YNFKEQ. This CDR3 is 12 amino acids long. Trimming cost V 3 bases and J 8 bases; bases outside gene matches: 3. As processed by the authors: Reference gene primer amplification gave nucleated cell count estimates. This table comes from immunoSEQ multiplex PCR, and its TCRdb copy is limited to in-frame clones, with some not included. V and J calls and clone size come straight from that table; D and trimming were deduced from the DNA. The sample has about 170,000 clones, roughly nine tenths seen once.

The sequenced sample was peripheral blood. The origin of this receptor is a man aged 65 to 79 with acute or convalescent COVID-19. The chain employs TRBV4-2 and TRBJ1-2; 7 bases map to TRBD1. The CDR3 DNA reads TGTGCCAGCAGCCAGCAGGGGGAAGGCTACACCTTC. It codes for CASSQQGEGYTF.